The 13 T cell receptor beta chains presented below share a single source sample, sequenced in a study of STAT5B mutations in CD4+ large granular lymphocyte leukemia. Data came from immunoSEQ multiplex PCR; TCRdb stores just in-frame clones and leaves some out. The sample shows tens of thousands of clones, approximately 72% of them seen only once. Sequencing used CD4+ T cells from blood buffy coats. These receptors came from a human donor in good health.

The rearrangement joins TRBV10-1 to TRBJ1-3; 7 bases are a match to TRBD1. The CDR3 is 15 residues long. V lost 3 bases and J lost 0; bases outside the gene matches: 2. CDR1 WNHNN and CDR2 SYGVQD come from the germline V gene (reference sequence). The CDR3 spells CASSEQGSSGNTIYF. The CDR3 DNA reads TGCGCCAGCAGTGAACAGGGGAGCTCTGGAAACACCATATATTTT.

This clone occurred a few times. The chain combines TRBV30 with TRBJ1-6; 11 bases agree with TRBD1. CDR1 is GTSNPN, CDR2 SVGIG, per germline (reference sequence). CDR3 length equals 15 residues. With 0 bases clipped from V and 14 bases from J, the junction kept 9 bases outside the gene matches. The CDR3 coding sequence is TGTGCCTGGAGTGTCTCCGGGACAGGGGGATTAGCCCTCCACTTT. Residues: CAWSVSGTGGLALHF.

This clone was counted a few times. The chain joins TRBV7-3 to TRBJ2-5; 9 bases line up with TRBD2. Trimming cost V 0 bases and J 2 bases; bases outside gene matches: 7. The CDR3 contains 17 residues. Germline-derived CDR1 and CDR2 are SGHTA and FQGTGA. CDR3 DNA sequence: TGTGCCAGCAGCTTAACGGCCCAAGCGGGGGGACAAGAGACCCAGTACTTC. Its protein is CASSLTAQAGGQETQYF. The complete variable domain, with remaining parts taken from reference TRBV7-3 and TRBJ2-5, reads GAGVSQTPSNKVTEKGKYVELRCDPISGHTALYWYRQSLGQGPEFLIYFQGTGAADDSGLPNDRFFAVRPEGSVSTLKIQRTERGDSAVYLCASSLTAQAGGQETQYFGPGTRLLVL.

The sample holds one count of this clone. The V call is TRBV11-2, the J call TRBJ1-6; 7 nucleotides match TRBD1. The CDR3 spans 15 residues. Germline loops: CDR1 SGHAT, CDR2 FQNNGV. The ends lost 1 base at V and 5 bases at J; junction bases unmatched: 2. This CDR3 is CASSLGQGDNSPLHF. The DNA for the CDR3 is TGTGCCAGCAGCTTAGGTCAGGGGGATAATTCACCCCTCCACTTT.

This clone was observed a few times. The V gene is TRBV2, the J gene TRBJ2-1, with D maybe TRBD1 (6 bases). The CDR3 contains 12 residues. Between the trimmed V and J ends, which lost 6 bases and 8 bases, there was a span of 11 bases. The V gene's germline CDR1 is SNHLY and CDR2 FYNNEI. CDR3 sequence: CASREQGYEQFF. CDR3 coding DNA: TGTGCCAGCAGGGAACAGGGTTATGAGCAGTTCTTC.

V is TRBV7-9 and J is TRBJ2-3; D may correspond to TRBD1 or TRBD2 (5 bases each). V was trimmed by 5 bases and J by 6 bases, leaving 15 bases between them. Germline loops: CDR1 SEHNR, CDR2 FQNEAQ (reference sequence). This CDR3 has 14 residues. The CDR3 sequence is CASSEAGRRDTQYF. The CDR3, as DNA: TGTGCCAGCAGCGAAGCAGGGCGGAGGGATACGCAGTATTTT.

V and J are TRBV5-1 and TRBJ2-3; TRBD2 matches 8 bases. The V and J ends lost 2 bases and 1 base, in that order; junction bases with no gene match: 6. CDR1 and CDR2 from the germline V gene are SGHRS and YFSETQ. The CDR3 sequence is 16 residues long. The CDR3 DNA reads as TGCGCCAGCAGCTTCGGCCACGGGGGGGGCACAGATACGCAGTATTTT. Protein sequence: CASSFGHGGGTDTQYF.

The gene calls are TRBV27 and TRBJ2-5; 8 bases line up with TRBD1. The CDR3 runs to 15 residues. Germline V gives CDR1 MNHEY, CDR2 SMNVEV (reference sequence). V lost 3 bases, J lost 4 bases, and 7 bases stayed unmatched. The CDR3 DNA reads as TGTGCCAGCAGTTTTCACAGGGGGGATGGAGAGACCCAGTACTTC. Its translation is CASSFHRGDGETQYF.

The chain carries TRBV30 and TRBJ2-3, with TRBD1 matching over 9 bases. V trimming: 4 bases; J trimming: 2 bases; junction bases outside the gene matches: 7. Germline V gene lookup returns CDR1 GTSNPN and CDR2 SVGIG (reference sequence). The CDR3 length is 15 residues. The CDR3 sequence is CAWMLGTGTTDTQYF. Written as DNA, the CDR3 is TGTGCCTGGATGCTCGGGACAGGGACCACAGATACGCAGTATTTT.

V is TRBV2 and J is TRBJ1-2, with TRBD1 as a possible D gene (5 bases). Germline assignment: CDR1 SNHLY and CDR2 FYNNEI. The CDR3 spans 13 residues. The V gene lost 8 bases and the J gene lost 4 bases, with 14 bases spanning the gap. This CDR3 is CASGAGESYGYTF. DNA of the CDR3: TGTGCCAGCGGCGCGGGGGAATCCTATGGCTACACCTTC.

This clone came up a few times. The chain employs TRBV7-9 and TRBJ1-1; TRBD1 might be the D (6 bases). This CDR3 region has 13 residues. CDR1 SEHNR and CDR2 FQNEAQ come from the germline V gene (reference sequence). The V and J ends lost 7 bases and 5 bases respectively, with 14 bases between them. CDR3 nucleotides: TGTGCCAGCATCGGTGGGGGCAGGACTGAAGCTTTCTTT. It codes for CASIGGGRTEAFF. Combining the CDR3 with reference TRBV7-9 and TRBJ1-1 gives the whole variable domain DTGVSQNPRHKITKRGQNVTFRCDPISEHNRLYWYRQTLGQGPEFLTYFQNEAQLEKSRLLSDRFSAERPKGSFSTLEIQRTEQGDSAMYLCASIGGGRTEAFFGQGTRLTVV.

V is TRBV9 and J is TRBJ2-1; TRBD1 matches 7 bases. The CDR3 spans 14 residues. Per the germline V gene, CDR1 is SGDLS and CDR2 is YYNGEE. V gave up 3 bases and J gave up 9 bases; unmatched junction bases: 9. CDR3 residues: CASSAGDSRGEQFF. The CDR3 DNA is TGTGCCAGCAGCGCCGGGGACAGTCGGGGTGAGCAGTTCTTC.

This clone was recorded once. The genes are TRBV23-1 and TRBJ1-5, with 7 bases lining up with TRBD1. TRBV23-1 is given ORF status, its function remaining uncertain. Germline trimming cut 0 bases from V and 4 bases from J; bases unmatched to any gene: 12. This CDR3 comprises 18 residues. The CDR3 region is CASSQSRRGHIENQPQHF. DNA for the CDR3: TGCGCCAGCAGTCAATCTAGGAGGGGGCACATCGAAAATCAGCCCCAGCATTTT.